Presented here are 29 T cell receptor beta chains from one specimen sequenced in a study of T cell repertoires in cytomegalovirus infection. TCRdb re-called the reads through MiXCR, storing one row per CDR3 protein. Seen here are roughly 110,000 distinct CDR3 sequences, over 25% observed once, and the top ten hold around two fifths. Their antigens are not known. Sequencing was performed on CD8+ T cells from cultured PBMCs, taken from culture after CMV antigen stimulation. These TCRs come from a human donor in good health (CMV status not recorded). Some clones in this sample may be carry-over from other donors' samples.

The genes are TRBV7-6 and TRBJ1-1; D unclear. CDR1 is SGHVS, CDR2 FNYEAQ, per germline. Between the trimmed V and J ends, which lost 5 bases and 3 bases, there was a span of 16 bases. There are 15 residues in the CDR3. The CDR3 is CASSPHVVGDTEAFF. In DNA form, the CDR3 reads TGTGCCAGCAGCCCTCATGTGGTAGGTGACACTGAAGCTTTCTTT. Based on the CDR3 plus reference TRBV7-6 and TRBJ1-1, the full variable domain is GAGVSQSPRYKVTKRGQDVALRCDPISGHVSLYWYRQALGQGPEFLTYFNYEAQQDKSGLPNDRFSAERPEGSISTLTIQRTEQRDSAMYRCASSPHVVGDTEAFFGQGTRLTVV.

There are a few counts of this clonotype. This sequence joins TRBV4-1 and TRBJ1-4; D is unresolved. CDR1 is MGHRA, CDR2 YSYEKL, per germline. This CDR3 spans 17 amino acids. Trimming removed 0 bases at V and 0 bases at J, with 11 bases between. As DNA, the CDR3 is TGCGCCAGCAGCCAAGAGATTCCCGTTGCAACTAATGAAAAACTGTTTTTT. Its protein is CASSQEIPVATNEKLFF.

The chain employs TRBV20-1 and TRBJ2-7; D is perhaps TRBD1 (6 bases). Per the germline V gene, CDR1 is DFQATT and CDR2 is SNEGSKA (reference sequence). V was trimmed by 3 bases and J by 3 bases, leaving 15 bases between them. This CDR3 region has 14 residues. The CDR3 sequence: CSASRRDKFYEQYF. In nucleotides, the CDR3 is TGCAGTGCTAGTCGTAGGGACAAGTTCTACGAGCAGTACTTC.

The chain has TRBV5-6 and TRBJ2-1; D remains ambiguous. V shed 4 bases and J shed 6 bases, with 14 bases lying between them. CDR1 is SGHDT and CDR2 is YYEEEE in the germline V gene. CDR3 length: 14 residues. The CDR3, as DNA: TGTGCCAGCAGCCCCGGGCCCAATCCCAATGAGCAGTTCTTC. It specifies CASSPGPNPNEQFF.

This clonotype appeared once. The V call is TRBV27, the J call TRBJ1-3, with D hard to call. CDR3 length: 16 residues. The germline V gene encodes CDR1 MNHEY and CDR2 SMNVEV (reference sequence). Trimming pared 2 bases from V and 3 bases from J, leaving 14 bases between. The CDR3 region has the DNA TGTGCCAGCAGTTTAATACCGACTATTCGTGGAAACACCATATATTTT. This translates into CASSLIPTIRGNTIYF.

The chain has TRBV19 and TRBJ2-1; D may be TRBD1 (6 bases). This CDR3 spans 13 amino acids. Germline V gene lookup returns CDR1 LNHDA and CDR2 SQIVND (reference sequence). The V and J ends lost 6 bases and 4 bases respectively, with 10 bases between them. In DNA, the CDR3 is TGTGCCAGTAGCTCCACAGGGTACAATGAGCAGTTCTTC. Translating it yields CASSSTGYNEQFF.

This chain uses TRBV28 with TRBJ2-1; tentative D call: TRBD1 (5 bases). Germline lookup yields CDR1 MDHEN and CDR2 SYDVKM. The V end was cut by 3 bases, the J end by 4 bases, with 13 bases between. This CDR3 has 15 amino acids. CDR3 in DNA: TGTGCCAGCAGTTTCCCTCAACAGGTTTACAATGAGCAGTTCTTC. It yields the protein CASSFPQQVYNEQFF.

This sequence joins TRBV4-1 and TRBJ2-1; TRBD2 might be the D (7 bases). Germline assignment: CDR1 MGHRA and CDR2 YSYEKL. Deletions cut 1 base from V and 6 bases from J, with 16 bases between. CDR3 size: 16 residues. The DNA for the CDR3 is TGCGCCAGCAGCCAAGGGCCCGGGGGGCCTGGCAATGAGCAGTTCTTC. Residues: CASSQGPGGPGNEQFF.

This clonotype was observed many times. V gene TRBV4-2 combines with J gene TRBJ1-1; TRBD1 is a possible D gene (6 bases). CDR1 and CDR2 (germline): LGHNA, YNFKEQ. The V and J ends lost 0 bases and 3 bases respectively, with 17 bases between them. The length of the CDR3 is 17 residues. The CDR3 nucleotides read TGTGCCAGCAGCCAAGAGGGCCCAGGGGTTATGTACACTGAAGCTTTCTTT. Protein product: CASSQEGPGVMYTEAFF.

This clonotype has just a few counts. This chain's CDR3 is CASSQEVRGGTEAFF. The CDR3 nucleotides are TGCGCCAGCAGCCAAGAGGTTAGGGGGGGCACTGAAGCTTTCTTT. V gene TRBV4-3 combines with J gene TRBJ1-1, with D maybe TRBD1 (6 bases). V lost 0 bases, J lost 4 bases, and 12 bases lay in between. Germline V gene sequence: CDR1 LGHNA, CDR2 YSLEER. The CDR3 sequence is 15 residues long.

The chain joins TRBV5-6 to TRBJ1-4; D is unresolved. The ends were cut back, 1 base at V and 8 bases at J, with 9 bases in the middle. Germline V lookup: CDR1 SGHDT, CDR2 YYEEEE. The CDR3 has 13 residues. DNA for the CDR3: TGTGCCAGCAGCTTGAGATCGCTCGAAAAACTGTTTTTT. The encoded protein is CASSLRSLEKLFF.

The rearrangement joins TRBV4-1 to TRBJ2-1; the match to TRBD2 covers 9 bases. The V gene end was trimmed by 2 bases and the J gene end by 6 bases; junction bases not matched to a gene: 11. The CDR3 spans 17 residues. Germline V CDR1 and CDR2: MGHRA, YSYEKL. CDR3 DNA: TGCGCCAGCAGCCAACCTCAAGACCTAGCGGGGCGCAATGAGCAGTTCTTC. This sequence encodes CASSQPQDLAGRNEQFF.

On this clonotype: The limits of the CDR3 on the DNA are not certain, so only TCRdb's listed CDR3 is given. This chain links TRBV28 with TRBJ2-7; no check of the table's D call, TRBD1, against the DNA was made. Germline CDR1 and CDR2: MDHEN and SYDVKM. The CDR3 contains 13 residues when both ends are counted. This chain's CDR3 is CASSLVGDGTCNF.

V usage is TRBV20-1 and J usage is TRBJ2-7; 9 positions agree with TRBD2. CDR3 size: 15 residues. V shed 0 bases and J 6 bases; nucleotides not matched to a gene: 9. Germline V gene sequence: CDR1 DFQATT, CDR2 SNEGSKA (reference sequence). CDR3 in DNA: TGCAGTGCTAGAGATTTGGGCGGGGGGGCTCGCGAGCAGTACTTC. Protein: CSARDLGGGAREQYF.

DNA for the CDR3: TGCGCCAGCAGCCCCTTGCCGACAGCGACTAGCGGCCTCACAGATACGCAGTATTTT. It encodes CASSPLPTATSGLTDTQYF. The chain combines TRBV5-1 with TRBJ2-3, with TRBD2 matching 9 bases. The CDR3 is 19 amino acids. The trim removed 4 bases at V and 2 bases at J, leaving 17 bases unmatched. Germline CDR1 reads SGHRS; CDR2 reads YFSETQ. Full variable domain (missing parts from reference TRBV5-1 and TRBJ2-3): KAGVTQTPRYLIKTRGQQVTLSCSPISGHRSVSWYQQTPGQGLQFLFEYFSETQRNKGNFPGRFSGRQFSNSRSEMNVSTLELGDSALYLCASSPLPTATSGLTDTQYFGPGTRLTVL.

The chain links TRBV7-6 to TRBJ1-1; the D gene is possibly TRBD1 (5 bases). Trimming removed 5 bases from V and 3 bases from J, with 16 bases in between. The CDR3 is 15 residues long. Per the germline V gene, CDR1 is SGHVS and CDR2 is FNYEAQ. CDR3 coding DNA: TGTGCCAGCAGCGGCGGCCGGGGGGTCGACACTGAAGCTTTCTTT. Translating it yields CASSGGRGVDTEAFF. Full variable domain (rest looked up from reference TRBV7-6 and TRBJ1-1): GAGVSQSPRYKVTKRGQDVALRCDPISGHVSLYWYRQALGQGPEFLTYFNYEAQQDKSGLPNDRFSAERPEGSISTLTIQRTEQRDSAMYRCASSGGRGVDTEAFFGQGTRLTVV.

This sequence joins TRBV6-2 or TRBV6-3 and TRBJ1-1; tentatively, D is TRBD1 (5 bases). V lost 1 base, J lost 4 bases, and 16 bases lay in between. Germline loops: CDR1 MNHEY, CDR2 SVGEGT. The CDR3 length is 16 residues. CDR3 protein: CASSYFLYGRVTEAFF. The CDR3 nucleotides read TGTGCCAGCAGTTACTTCCTCTATGGCAGGGTCACTGAAGCTTTCTTT.

This clonotype was recorded many times. This chain links TRBV7-9 with TRBJ1-2; 7 nucleotides match TRBD1. There are 15 residues in the CDR3. Germline-derived CDR1 and CDR2 are SEHNR and FQNEAQ (reference sequence). V shed 5 bases and J 2 bases; nucleotides not matched to a gene: 8. The CDR3 sequence: CASSAVGRGNYGYTF. The CDR3 DNA follows: TGTGCCAGCAGCGCCGTTGGCAGGGGGAACTATGGCTACACCTTC.

The chain couples TRBV12-3 or TRBV12-4 to TRBJ2-7; maybe TRBD1 (6 bases). Trimming stripped 6 bases from V and 0 bases from J, with 21 bases between. The CDR3 runs 17 residues. In nucleotides, the CDR3 is TGTGCCAGCAGCCCCGGGACACTTATCCTCAGCTCCTACGAGCAGTACTTC. Its protein product is CASSPGTLILSSYEQYF.

The chain joins TRBV28 to TRBJ1-6; D unresolved. The V end was cut by 2 bases, the J end by 14 bases, with 19 bases between. Germline V gene lookup returns CDR1 MDHEN and CDR2 SYDVKM. The CDR3 has 15 residues. The chain's CDR3 is CASSLGQRPSGSLHF. The CDR3, as DNA: TGTGCCAGCAGTTTAGGGCAAAGGCCCTCGGGATCCCTCCACTTT.

This clonotype was seen ten or more times. The rearrangement uses TRBV12-3 or TRBV12-4 and TRBJ1-2; D not resolved. V dropped 6 bases and J dropped 3 bases, with 5 bases sitting between them. The CDR3 has 11 residues. CDR3 DNA sequence: TGTGCCAGCAGGAGGGACTATGGCTACACCTTC. Translation gives CASRRDYGYTF.

The rearrangement links TRBV4-3 to TRBJ2-7, with 9 bases fitting TRBD1. V trimming: 1 base; J trimming: 4 bases; junction bases outside the gene matches: 8. CDR1 LGHNA and CDR2 YSLEER come from the germline V gene. The CDR3 covers 16 residues. The CDR3 is CASSQGSGQGAYEQYF. The DNA of the CDR3 is TGCGCCAGCAGCCAAGGATCGGGACAGGGAGCATACGAGCAGTACTTC.

This clonotype appeared once. At one end the junction does not follow the germline gene, possibly because of a read error. This chain uses TRBV4-1 with TRBJ2-1, with a tentative D call TRBD1 (5 bases). The CDR3 contains 14 residues. Germline V gene data show CDR1 as MGHRA and CDR2 as YSYEKL. The CDR3 DNA is TGCGCCAGCAGCCAAGCTCAGGGTGGAAATGAACAGTTCTTC. Translated, it gives CASSQAQGGNEQFF.

This clonotype was detected a few times. CDR3 DNA sequence: TGTGCCAGCAGCGAAAGTCTGGGGTGGGAGCAGTACTTC. Translation: CASSESLGWEQYF. The chain has TRBV11-2 and TRBJ2-7; D uncertain. Trimming removed 5 bases at V and 7 bases at J, with 15 bases between. The CDR3 has 13 residues. Looked up from germline, CDR1 is SGHAT and CDR2 is FQNNGV. The full variable domain, rest sourced from reference TRBV11-2 and TRBJ2-7, is EAGVAQSPRYKIIEKRQSVAFWCNPISGHATLYWYQQILGQGPKLLIQFQNNGVVDDSQLPKDRFSAERLKGVDSTLKIQPAKLEDSAVYLCASSESLGWEQYFGPGTRLTVT.

This clonotype was counted only a few times. The chain is built from TRBV7-9 and TRBJ1-2; D unclear. Germline V lookup: CDR1 SEHNR, CDR2 FQNEAQ (reference sequence). With 5 bases removed from V and 5 bases from J, the gap between germline ends came to 12 bases. The length of the CDR3 is 13 residues. The CDR3 reads CASSAPAPYGYTF. The DNA for the CDR3 is TGTGCCAGCAGCGCCCCGGCCCCGTATGGCTACACCTTC.

The sample holds many counts of this clonotype. This chain uses TRBV12-3 or TRBV12-4 with TRBJ2-3; the D gene is possibly TRBD1 (5 bases). This CDR3 region has 14 residues. Trimming pared 3 bases from V and 7 bases from J, leaving 14 bases between. The CDR3 reads CASSLGPLDNTQYF. The CDR3 coding sequence is TGTGCCAGCAGTTTGGGGCCGCTTGATAATACGCAGTATTTT.

This clonotype was counted between two and nine times. V is TRBV19 and J is TRBJ1-5, with D uncertain. This CDR3 region has 16 residues. Per the germline V gene, CDR1 is LNHDA and CDR2 is SQIVND (reference sequence). The V gene lost 8 bases and the J gene lost 0 bases, with 17 bases spanning the gap. CDR3 loop: CASGEDREVSNQPQHF. DNA of the CDR3: TGTGCCAGTGGAGAGGACCGAGAAGTTAGCAATCAGCCCCAGCATTTT.

There are a few counts of this clonotype. V usage is TRBV5-4 and J usage is TRBJ2-3; the match to TRBD2 covers 13 bases. The CDR3 covers 15 residues. Germline V gives CDR1 SGHNT, CDR2 YYREEE (reference sequence). V shed 9 bases, J shed 1 base, and the junction held 5 bases outside the gene matches. CDR3 region: CATRLAGGRTDTQYF. For the CDR3, the DNA is TGTGCCACTCGACTAGCGGGGGGCCGCACAGATACGCAGTATTTT.

The chain recombines TRBV12-3 or TRBV12-4 with TRBJ2-1; D might be TRBD2 (7 bases). Trimming left V 6 bases short and J 4 bases short, with 19 bases between. This CDR3 spans 16 amino acids. Here the CDR3 DNA reads TGTGCCAGCAGGGCCTGGGGGGGGGCGAAGTACAATGAGCAGTTCTTC. Its translation is CASRAWGGAKYNEQFF.